The 8 T cell receptor beta chains below were found in one sample sequenced in a study of blood T cells in healthy people across ages. For the second PCR, which ran for about 7 to 12 cycles, a sample-barcoded 5' primer and a J-beta primer mix were used. TCRdb reanalysed the 5' RACE reads using MiXCR and keeps one entry per CDR3 protein. The data show 800,000 to 950,000 distinct CDR3 sequences, with under 50% seen just once and around an eighth held by the top ten. Source material: blood. These receptors all stem from a man aged 30 to 45 in good health.

The chain uses TRBV12-3 or TRBV12-4 and TRBJ2-3; possible D gene TRBD1, 6 bases. This CDR3 is built from 16 residues. V lost 1 base and J lost 2, with 13 bases in between. The CDR3 nucleotides are TGTGCCAGCAGTTTAGACAGGGTGAGGAACACAGATACGCAGTATTTT. Its translation is CASSLDRVRNTDTQYF.

V gene TRBV15 combines with J gene TRBJ2-4, with 10 positions matching TRBD1. This CDR3 has 15 amino acids. Per the germline V gene, CDR1 is LNHNV and CDR2 is YYDKDF (reference sequence). V lost 4 bases, J lost 7 bases, and 7 bases stayed unmatched. Here the CDR3 reads CATSIDRGPWNIQYF. Written as DNA, the CDR3 is TGTGCCACCAGCATAGACAGGGGGCCGTGGAACATTCAGTACTTC.

This clonotype has only a few counts. The chain uses TRBV7-2 and TRBJ2-3; 13 nucleotides match TRBD2. V dropped 5 bases and J dropped 1; count of bases not matched to a gene: 6. CDR1 is SGHTA and CDR2 is FQGNSA in the germline V gene. The CDR3 has 17 residues. The CDR3 is CASSPRLAGGGTDTQYF. The CDR3 DNA follows: TGTGCCAGCAGCCCCAGACTAGCGGGGGGAGGCACAGATACGCAGTATTTT.

The table lists this clonotype with a count of one. The chain recombines TRBV6-2 or TRBV6-3 with TRBJ1-2; tentatively, D is TRBD1 (5 bases). Trimming took off 2 bases at V and 4 bases at J, with 11 bases between the two ends. This CDR3 is 14 amino acids long. Germline values: CDR1 MNHEY, CDR2 SVGEGT. CDR3 DNA sequence: TGTGCCAGCAGTTACGGTGGGGGTACCTATGGCTACACCTTC. Translating gives CASSYGGGTYGYTF.

The rearrangement links TRBV12-3 or TRBV12-4 to TRBJ2-2, with D perhaps TRBD2 (6 bases). V lost 6 bases to trimming and J lost 6 bases, with 17 bases between them. This CDR3 comprises 15 residues. CDR3 nucleotide sequence: TGTGCCAGCAGCTATGGACTAACCGCGTCCGGGGAGCTGTTTTTT. This translates into CASSYGLTASGELFF.

V usage is TRBV28 and J usage is TRBJ2-5, with 8 bases lining up with TRBD1. Looked up from germline, CDR1 is MDHEN and CDR2 is SYDVKM. V dropped 11 bases and J dropped 0; count of bases not matched to a gene: 8. The CDR3 spans 14 residues. CDR3 nucleotide sequence: TGTGCCGGACAGGGTAAAGGGTACCAAGAGACCCAGTACTTC. Its protein product is CAGQGKGYQETQYF.

This clonotype appeared once. V is TRBV20-1 and J is TRBJ2-3; TRBD1 matches 9 bases. V shed 3 bases, J shed 6 bases, and the junction held 4 bases outside the gene matches. The V gene's germline CDR1 is DFQATT and CDR2 SNEGSKA (reference sequence). This CDR3 spans 13 amino acids. CDR3 in amino acids: CSARGTGMDTQYF. Here the CDR3 DNA reads TGCAGTGCTAGGGGGACAGGGATGGATACGCAGTATTTT.

This chain links TRBV16 with TRBJ1-2; the D is unclear. The germline V gene has CDR1 KGHSY and CDR2 FQNENV. The CDR3 extends over 12 amino acids. The V end lost 0 bases, the J end lost 8 bases, and 7 bases lay between the germline ends. Here the CDR3 DNA reads TGTGCCAGCAGCCAATCAGGGTCAGGCTACACCTTC. It encodes CASSQSGSGYTF.